What follows is one TCR beta chain and its context. This sample is drawn from a study of control samples from healthy donors and cancer patients. Assay used: immunoSEQ multiplex PCR; TCRdb lists only in-frame clones, some missing. The data hold some 100,000 clones, with roughly 87% observed a single time. The specimen was blood. This receptor was taken from a woman aged 45-59 years in good health.

CDR3 protein: CASSFSPGGFTEAFF. In DNA, the CDR3 is TGTGCCAGCAGTTTCTCCCCAGGGGGCTTCACTGAAGCTTTCTTT. The chain joins TRBV2 to TRBJ1-1, with 8 nucleotides matching TRBD1. Germline CDR1 and CDR2: SNHLY and FYNNEI. The CDR3 extends over 15 amino acids. Germline trimming cut 5 bases from V and 4 bases from J; bases unmatched to any gene: 9. The full variable domain, with the rest looked up from reference TRBV2 and TRBJ1-1, is EPEVTQTPSHQVTQMGQEVILRCVPISNHLYFYWYRQILGQKVEFLVSFYNNEISEKSEIFDDQFSVERPDGSNFTLKIRSTKLEDSAMYFCASSFSPGGFTEAFFGQGTRLTVV.